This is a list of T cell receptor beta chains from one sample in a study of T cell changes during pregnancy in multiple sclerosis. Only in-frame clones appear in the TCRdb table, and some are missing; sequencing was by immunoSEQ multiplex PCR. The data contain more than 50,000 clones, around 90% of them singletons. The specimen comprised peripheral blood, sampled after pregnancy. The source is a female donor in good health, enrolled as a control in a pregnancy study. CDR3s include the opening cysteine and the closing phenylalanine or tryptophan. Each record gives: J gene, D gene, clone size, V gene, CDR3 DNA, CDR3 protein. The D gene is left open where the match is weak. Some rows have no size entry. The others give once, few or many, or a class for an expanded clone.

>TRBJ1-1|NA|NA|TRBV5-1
TGCGCCAGCAGCTTGGTTGGCAGGTCTGAAGCTTTCTTT
CASSLVGRSEAFF
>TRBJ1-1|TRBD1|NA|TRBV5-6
TGTGCCAGCAGCTTGGCCAGGGGGCAACGAACTCTGAACACTGAAGCTTTCTTT
CASSLARGQRTLNTEAFF
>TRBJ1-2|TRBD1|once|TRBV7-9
TGTGCCAGCAGCTTACCGGACAGGAACTATGGCTACACCTTC
CASSLPDRNYGYTF
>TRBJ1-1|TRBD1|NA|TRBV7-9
TGTGCCAGCAGACCAACCGGGACAGGCCGTTATGAAGCTTTCTTT
CASRPTGTGRYEAFF
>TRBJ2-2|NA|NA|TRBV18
TGTGCCAGCTCAACAGGCCAGGCAGGGGCAAGCACCGGGGAGCTGTTTTTT
CASSTGQAGASTGELFF
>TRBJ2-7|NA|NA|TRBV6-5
TGTGCCAGCAGTCAGGGGAGCTCCTACGAGCAGTACTTC
CASSQGSSYEQYF
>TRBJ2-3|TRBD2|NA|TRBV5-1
TGCGCCAGCAGCTTGGTCCCCCGACTAGCGGGGGGAGCAGATACGCAGTATTTT
CASSLVPRLAGGADTQYF
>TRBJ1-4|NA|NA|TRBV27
TGTGCCAGCAGTGAGGCAGGGGTCCTAAATGAAAAACTGTTTTTT
CASSEAGVLNEKLFF
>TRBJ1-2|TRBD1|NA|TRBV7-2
TGTGCCAGCAGCTCCGGGACAGGGGACGGCTACACCTTC
CASSSGTGDGYTF
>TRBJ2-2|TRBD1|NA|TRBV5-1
TGCGCCAGCAGCCACCTCCGACAGGGGGGAACCGGGGAGCTGTTTTTT
CASSHLRQGGTGELFF
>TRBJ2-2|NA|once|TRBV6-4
TGTGCCAGCACCCAGGGCTCGGGCACCGGGGAGCTGTTTTTT
CASTQGSGTGELFF
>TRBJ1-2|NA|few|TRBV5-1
TGCGCCAGCAGCTTAACGATCCCGGGTGGCGACTATGGCTACACCTTC
CASSLTIPGGDYGYTF
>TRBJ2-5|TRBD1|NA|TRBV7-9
TGTGCCAGCAGCCCGAGGGGGCCAGAGACCCAGTACTTC
CASSPRGPETQYF
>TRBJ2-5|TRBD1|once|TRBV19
TGTGCCAGTAGTATAGAAGGGACAGGGAATCAAGAGACCCAGTACTTC
CASSIEGTGNQETQYF
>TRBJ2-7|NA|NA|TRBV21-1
TGTGCCAGCAGCTTCCGGTCACGGGGCGAGCAGTACTTC
CASSFRSRGEQYF
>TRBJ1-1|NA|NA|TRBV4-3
TGCGCCAGCAGCCAAGGGGTGCGGGGGGACACTGAAGCTTTCTTT
CASSQGVRGDTEAFF